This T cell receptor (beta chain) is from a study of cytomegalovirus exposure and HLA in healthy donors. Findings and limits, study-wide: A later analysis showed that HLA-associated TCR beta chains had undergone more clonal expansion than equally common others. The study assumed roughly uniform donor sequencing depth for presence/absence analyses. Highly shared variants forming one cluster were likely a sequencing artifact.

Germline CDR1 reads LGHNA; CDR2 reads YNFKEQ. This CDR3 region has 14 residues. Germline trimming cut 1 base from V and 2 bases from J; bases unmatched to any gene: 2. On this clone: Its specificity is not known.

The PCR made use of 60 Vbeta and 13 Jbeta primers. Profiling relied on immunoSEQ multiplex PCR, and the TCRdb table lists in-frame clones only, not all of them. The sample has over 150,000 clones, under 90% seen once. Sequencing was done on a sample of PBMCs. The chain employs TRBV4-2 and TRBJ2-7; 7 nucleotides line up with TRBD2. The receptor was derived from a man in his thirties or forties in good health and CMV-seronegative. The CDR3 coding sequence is TGTGCCAGCAGCCAAGTTCTAGCGGCCTACGAGCAGTACTTC. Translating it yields CASSQVLAAYEQYF.